This T cell receptor beta chain comes out of a study of blood T cell repertoires in COVID-19. Study overall: Acute-phase and convalescent COVID-19 samples originated in the United States, Italy and Spain. From T cells, B-cell-depleted T cells, or PBMCs came the material, which was cDNA or gDNA.

As handled by the study authors: Estimation of nucleated cell counts relied on the amplification of reference gene primers. Profiled with immunoSEQ multiplex PCR; TCRdb holds only in-frame clones, not every one. V and J calls and clone size are given by that table; D and trimming were obtained from the DNA. The repertoire has about 14,000 clones, roughly 80% of them found once; the top ten carry 25% to 35%. V lost 6 bases and J lost 5; bases outside the gene matches: 9. Germline CDR1 is MNHEY and CDR2 is SVGAGI. CDR3 length: 15 residues. The sequence was collected from a human donor in a cohort sampled during active COVID-19. Sequences were obtained from peripheral blood. The V call is TRBV6-5, the J call TRBJ2-5; 10 positions match TRBD1. CDR3 loop: CASSDRGPPEETQYF. The CDR3 nucleotides read TGTGCCAGCAGCGACAGGGGGCCTCCCGAGGAGACCCAGTACTTC.